These 22 T cell receptor beta chains share one sample of origin, sequenced in a study of cytomegalovirus exposure and HLA in healthy donors. The PCR used 60 Vbeta and 13 Jbeta primers. TCRdb's copy holds only in-frame clones and misses some; the assay was immunoSEQ multiplex PCR. Its table lists roughly 100,000 clones. Sequences were obtained from PBMCs. These receptors originate from a man aged 35-49 years in good health and CMV-seronegative.

The chain is built from TRBV10-2 and TRBJ2-7, with D possibly matching TRBD2 (6 bases). This CDR3 is built from 13 residues. Trimming left V 4 bases short and J 2 bases short, with 9 bases between. Germline V gene lookup returns CDR1 WSHSY and CDR2 SAAADI. The CDR3 region has the DNA TGCGCCAGCAGTGTCGCGGGACCCTACGAGCAGTACTTC. This translates into CASSVAGPYEQYF.

This chain links TRBV7-9 with TRBJ2-3, with D hard to call. The length of the CDR3 is 13 residues. Germline loops: CDR1 SEHNR, CDR2 FQNEAQ (reference sequence). V lost 3 bases to trimming and J lost 5 bases, with 9 bases between them. DNA of the CDR3: TGTGCCAGCAGCTTGGGCGAAGTAGATACGCAGTATTTT. This encodes CASSLGEVDTQYF.

The gene calls are TRBV4-1 and TRBJ1-6; possible D gene TRBD1, 6 bases. This CDR3 is 18 amino acids long. The V gene's germline CDR1 is MGHRA and CDR2 YSYEKL. Trimming left V 0 bases short and J 4 bases short, with 16 bases between. CDR3 bases: TGCGCCAGCAGCCAAGATCACGCCAAGACAGGATATAATTCACCCCTCCACTTT. Translation: CASSQDHAKTGYNSPLHF.

The chain links TRBV30 to TRBJ1-4; D unresolved. This CDR3 region has 12 residues. The V gene lost 0 bases and the J gene lost 8 bases, with 7 bases spanning the gap. CDR1 is GTSNPN, CDR2 SVGIG, per germline (reference sequence). The CDR3 is CAWSVRGEKLFF. For the CDR3, the DNA is TGTGCCTGGAGTGTACGAGGCGAAAAACTGTTTTTT.

V is TRBV7-9 and J is TRBJ2-1; TRBD2 matches at 12 bases. CDR3 size: 14 residues. Germline values: CDR1 SEHNR, CDR2 FQNEAQ (reference sequence). After removal of 8 bases from V and 7 bases from J, the junction contained 6 bases not matched to a gene. The CDR3 loop is CASGRTSGENEQFF. CDR3 sequence (DNA): TGTGCCAGCGGCCGGACTAGCGGGGAAAATGAGCAGTTCTTC.

The chain is built from TRBV19 and TRBJ1-1; D unresolved. The V end was cut by 2 bases, the J end by 0 bases, with 13 bases between. Germline V lookup: CDR1 LNHDA, CDR2 SQIVND (reference sequence). This CDR3 region has 16 residues. This CDR3 reads CASSIPVGSLNTEAFF. CDR3 DNA: TGTGCCAGTAGTATACCGGTGGGTAGCTTGAACACTGAAGCTTTCTTT. The variable domain in full, completed from reference TRBV19 and TRBJ1-1, reads DGGITQSPKYLFRKEGQNVTLSCEQNLNHDAMYWYRQDPGQGLRLIYYSQIVNDFQKGDIAEGYSVSREKKESFPLTVTSAQKNPTAFYLCASSIPVGSLNTEAFFGQGTRLTVV.

The genes are TRBV7-2 and TRBJ2-3, with D maybe TRBD2 (6 bases). This CDR3 region has 13 residues. Per the germline V gene, CDR1 is SGHTA and CDR2 is FQGNSA. Trimming cost V 3 bases and J 6 bases, with 10 bases left between them. CDR3 nucleotides: TGTGCCAGCAGCTTCCGCCGGGGGGATACGCAGTATTTT. Translating it yields CASSFRRGDTQYF.

The V and J genes are TRBV10-3 and TRBJ2-1, with 10 bases identical to TRBD1. Germline-derived CDR1 and CDR2 are ENHRY and SYGVKD. The CDR3 has 19 residues. The V gene end was trimmed by 6 bases and the J gene end by 8 bases; junction bases not matched to a gene: 22. The CDR3 DNA reads as TGTGCCATCAGCGGAAAGTCATCTACCGGGACAGGGGTTTCACATGAGCAGTTCTTC. Protein sequence: CAISGKSSTGTGVSHEQFF.

The CDR3, as DNA: TGTGCCAGCAGGCCCGCGGCGGTGGGTGAAAAACTGTTTTTT. Translation: CASRPAAVGEKLFF. This chain links TRBV2 with TRBJ1-4; no clear D. Germline V gene lookup returns CDR1 SNHLY and CDR2 FYNNEI. The CDR3 totals 14 residues. Trimming took 6 bases from V and 7 from J, leaving 15 bases between them.

This chain uses TRBV9 with TRBJ1-3, with 8 nucleotides matching TRBD1. J lost 0 bases, V lost 0 bases, and 5 bases had no gene match. Germline V lookup: CDR1 SGDLS, CDR2 YYNGEE. This CDR3 contains 17 residues. The DNA of the CDR3 is TGTGCCAGCAGCGTAGGTGGACAGGGTGTCTCTGGAAACACCATATATTTT. This codes for CASSVGGQGVSGNTIYF.

The chain uses TRBV5-5 and TRBJ2-1, with a weak D call TRBD2 (6 bases). The CDR3 is made up of 11 amino acids. Looked up from germline, CDR1 is SGHKS and CDR2 is YYEKEE (reference sequence). The ends were cut back, 1 base at V and 16 bases at J, with 12 bases in the middle. CDR3 sequence reads: CASSLSGVHFF. CDR3 DNA sequence: TGTGCCAGCAGCTTGTCGGGAGTCCATTTCTTC.

The DNA of the CDR3 is TGTGCCAGCAGCCCGGGACAGATTAGCAATCAGCCCCAGCATTTT. Protein sequence: CASSPGQISNQPQHF. The rearrangement joins TRBV11-2 to TRBJ1-5; TRBD1 matches at 7 bases. CDR1 and CDR2 (germline): SGHAT, FQNNGV. V shed 5 bases and J 0 bases; nucleotides not matched to a gene: 4. The CDR3 is 15 amino acids.

The rearrangement links TRBV7-7 to TRBJ2-1, with D unclear. Germline V gene lookup returns CDR1 SSHAT and CDR2 FNYEAQ (reference sequence). CDR3 length equals 15 residues. V was trimmed by 5 bases and J by 0 bases, leaving 11 bases between them. CDR3 in DNA: TGTGCCAGCAGCACCACGCTTAGCTCCTACAATGAGCAGTTCTTC. This translates into CASSTTLSSYNEQFF.

V and J are TRBV10-3 and TRBJ1-2, with TRBD1 as a possible D gene (6 bases). Looked up from germline, CDR1 is ENHRY and CDR2 is SYGVKD. This CDR3 comprises 14 residues. V shed 0 bases and J shed 2 bases, with 7 bases lying between them. CDR3 bases: TGTGCCATCAGTGAGTCCCAGGGGAACTATGGCTACACCTTC. Amino acids: CAISESQGNYGYTF.

This chain links TRBV14 with TRBJ2-5, with a tentative D call TRBD1 (5 bases). The CDR3 length is 14 residues. CDR1 and CDR2 (germline): SGHDN, FVKESK. V lost 3 bases to trimming and J lost 5 bases, with 13 bases between them. CDR3 DNA: TGTGCCAGCAGCCACTCAGGGAATCGGGAGACCCAGTACTTC. The encoded protein is CASSHSGNRETQYF.

The V and J genes are TRBV2 and TRBJ2-7; D possibly corresponds to TRBD2 (6 bases). Per germline, CDR1 SNHLY and CDR2 FYNNEI. CDR3 length: 14 residues. V lost 4 bases and J lost 4, with 14 bases in between. The CDR3 DNA reads TGTGCCAGCAGTGGCGGAGGGGTCCGATACGAGCAGTACTTC. It yields the protein CASSGGGVRYEQYF. Full variable domain (rest looked up from reference TRBV2 and TRBJ2-7): EPEVTQTPSHQVTQMGQEVILRCVPISNHLYFYWYRQILGQKVEFLVSFYNNEISEKSEIFDDQFSVERPDGSNFTLKIRSTKLEDSAMYFCASSGGGVRYEQYFGPGTRLTVT.

V and J are TRBV14 and TRBJ1-6; 7 nucleotides match TRBD1. This CDR3 has 15 amino acids. After removal of 1 base from V and 16 bases from J, the junction contained 13 bases not matched to a gene. CDR1 is SGHDN, CDR2 FVKESK, per germline. As DNA, the CDR3 is TGTGCCAGCAGCCAAGGACAGGGTTTGTGGAAGATACTCCACTTT. Translated: CASSQGQGLWKILHF.

This chain joins TRBV5-1 and TRBJ1-4; D is unclear. Trimming left V 2 bases short and J 0 bases short, with 11 bases between. The CDR3 loop spans 16 amino acids. Germline V gene lookup returns CDR1 SGHRS and CDR2 YFSETQ. This chain's CDR3 is CASSLEDTATNEKLFF. The CDR3 coding sequence is TGCGCCAGCAGCTTAGAAGACACAGCAACTAATGAAAAACTGTTTTTT.

The rearrangement links TRBV9 to TRBJ1-4, with D tentatively TRBD1 (5 bases). Trimming left V 4 bases short and J 5 bases short, with 18 bases between. Germline lookup yields CDR1 SGDLS and CDR2 YYNGEE. The CDR3 spans 16 residues. This CDR3 reads CASSYDGHVLNEKLFF. The CDR3 DNA reads as TGTGCCAGCAGCTACGACGGACACGTCCTAAATGAAAAACTGTTTTTT.

The CDR3 DNA reads TGTGCCAGCAGCTTGGGGGGGCTCGGCAATCAGCCCCAGCATTTT. This sequence encodes CASSLGGLGNQPQHF. The gene calls are TRBV5-6 and TRBJ1-5, with TRBD1 as a possible D gene (6 bases). Germline CDR1 SGHDT, CDR2 YYEEEE. Trimming took 0 bases from V and 2 from J, leaving 9 bases between them. CDR3 length: 15 residues. Full variable domain (rest looked up from reference TRBV5-6 and TRBJ1-5): DAGVTQSPTHLIKTRGQQVTLRCSPKSGHDTVSWYQQALGQGPQFIFQYYEEEERQRGNFPDRFSGHQFPNYSSELNVNALLLGDSALYLCASSLGGLGNQPQHFGDGTRLSIL.

The J gene is TRBJ2-3, the V gene TRBV27; 8 nucleotides agree with TRBD2. Germline V lookup: CDR1 MNHEY, CDR2 SMNVEV (reference sequence). There are 13 residues in the CDR3. J was trimmed by 0 bases and V by 10 bases; bases with no gene match: 3. The CDR3 coding sequence is TGTGCCACAAAGCGGGGGAGCACAGATACGCAGTATTTT. It encodes CATKRGSTDTQYF.

The chain couples TRBV7-9 to TRBJ1-5; possible D gene TRBD1, 6 bases. V shed 3 bases and J shed 2 bases, with 14 bases lying between them. The germline V gene has CDR1 SEHNR and CDR2 FQNEAQ (reference sequence). This CDR3 spans 16 amino acids. CDR3 bases: TGTGCCAGCAGCTTGGGTACAGGGTCGGGCAATCAGCCCCAGCATTTT. It is translated as CASSLGTGSGNQPQHF.